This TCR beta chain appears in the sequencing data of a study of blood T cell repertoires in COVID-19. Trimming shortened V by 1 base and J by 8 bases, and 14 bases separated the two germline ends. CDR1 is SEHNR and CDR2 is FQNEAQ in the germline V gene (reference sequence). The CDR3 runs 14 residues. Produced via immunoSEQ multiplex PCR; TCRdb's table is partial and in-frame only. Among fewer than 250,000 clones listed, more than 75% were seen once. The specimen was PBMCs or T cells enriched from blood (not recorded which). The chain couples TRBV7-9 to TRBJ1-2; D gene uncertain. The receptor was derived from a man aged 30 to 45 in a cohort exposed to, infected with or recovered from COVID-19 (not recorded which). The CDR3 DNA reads TGTGCCAGCAGCTTAGAGAGGAGGGAAGGGGGCTACACCTTC. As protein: CASSLERREGGYTF.